This T cell receptor (beta chain) came from a study of CD8+CD57+ T cells in acquired aplastic anemia. As regards this clonotype: The antigen is not known.

It was patients with CD8+CD57+ cell expansion by flow cytometry who were chosen for sequencing. Untreated patients provided the blood samples, with no therapy given before sampling. Profiles of TCR beta VDJ and CDR3 were generated from a genomic DNA template. Via MiXCR, TCRdb re-called the reads, giving one row per CDR3 protein. The sample has a few hundred thousand distinct CDR3 sequences, roughly 82% seen once. General study results and limits: No significant difference in CD8+ Simpson's diversity was found between patients and controls. Patients shared approximately 30 CD8+ CDR3 sequences with controls.

The CDR3 totals 13 residues. Germline V gives CDR1 SNHLY, CDR2 FYNNEI. V was clipped by 8 bases and J by 8 bases, with 16 bases between them. The sequence was collected from a human donor with aplastic anemia. Material: sorted CD4+, CD8+, or CD8+CD57+ T cells (not recorded which) from PBMCs. The chain couples TRBV2 to TRBJ2-1, with D perhaps assigned TRBD1 or TRBD2 (6 bases each). The CDR3 spells CASGDGGSDEQFF. CDR3 DNA: TGTGCCAGCGGGGACGGGGGCAGCGATGAGCAGTTCTTC.